These 30 T cell receptor beta chains share one sample of origin, sequenced in a study of molecular identifiers for immune sequencing clone quantification. TCRdb re-derived calls from the PCR reads in MiXCR, one entry per CDR3 protein. The data show 50,000 or so distinct CDR3 sequences, with roughly 24% seen just once and under 2% held by the top ten. Sequenced sample: naive CD8+ T cells from blood, with Jurkat cell RNA spiked in. Subset: FACS-sorted CD8+CD4-CCR7+CD45RA+ naive T cells. The source of these receptors is a human donor in good health. Some libraries in this study had Jurkat cell RNA spiked in.

This clonotype was counted many times. CDR3 region: CASSQDYTAGGSTDTQYF. The DNA for the CDR3 is TGCGCCAGCAGCCAAGATTATACGGCCGGCGGCAGCACAGATACGCAGTATTTT. The chain uses TRBV4-3 and TRBJ2-3; no reliable D call. The CDR3 consists of 18 residues. Looked up from germline, CDR1 is LGHNA and CDR2 is YSLEER. V lost 0 bases to trimming and J lost 0 bases, with 16 bases between them.

This clonotype was detected ten times or more. The chain carries TRBV4-1 and TRBJ2-7, with a tentative D call TRBD1 (5 bases). Germline loops: CDR1 MGHRA, CDR2 YSYEKL. V shed 2 bases and J shed 4 bases, with 15 bases lying between them. The CDR3 is 15 residues long. CDR3 sequence reads: CASSQTVAGSYEQYF. Written as DNA, the CDR3 is TGCGCCAGCAGCCAAACGGTAGCAGGGTCTTACGAGCAGTACTTC.

To note about this clonotype: Just one base apart from a much larger clone, this may be a read error. The rearrangement uses TRBV19 and TRBJ1-1, with a possible D match to TRBD1 (6 bases). In germline, CDR1 is LNHDA, CDR2 SQIVND (reference sequence). The length of the CDR3 is 14 residues. In DNA form, the CDR3 reads TGTGCCAGTAGTCCAGCTGACAGGCACACTGGAGCTTTCTTT. It encodes CASSPADRHTGAFF.

A remark on this clonotype: A single base separates this from a much larger clone, so it may be a read error. The conserved phenylalanine or tryptophan is not found at the CDR3 terminus, so this likely reflects a read error. The chain combines TRBV28 with TRBJ2-5, with D unclear. Germline-derived CDR1 and CDR2 are MDHEN and SYDVKM. V dropped 3 bases and J dropped 5 bases, with 10 bases sitting between them. This CDR3 comprises 13 residues. The CDR3 DNA sequence: TGTGCCAGCAGTTTGGTAGTATATGAGACCCAGTACCTC. Protein: CASSLVVYETQYL.

The CDR3 nucleotides are TGTGCCTGTACTATGGACAACTATAGCAATCAGCCCCAGCATTTT. Translated: CACTMDNYSNQPQHF. This chain links TRBV19 with TRBJ1-5; perhaps TRBD1 as D (5 bases). The CDR3 contains 15 residues. The germline V gene encodes CDR1 LNHDA and CDR2 SQIVND (reference sequence). V was clipped by 11 bases and J by 0 bases, with 17 bases between them.

In this sample, this clonotype turned up many times. The V gene is TRBV2, the J gene TRBJ2-2; tentatively, D is TRBD2 (5 bases). The CDR3 has 12 residues. Trimming left V 10 bases short and J 3 bases short, with 9 bases between. The germline V gene encodes CDR1 SNHLY and CDR2 FYNNEI. The CDR3 loop reads CATPGDTGELFF. The CDR3 bases are TGTGCCACCCCCGGGGACACCGGGGAGCTGTTTTTT.

This clonotype was seen at least ten times. This sequence joins TRBV7-2 and TRBJ2-5, with 7 bases aligning to TRBD1. V dropped 5 bases and J dropped 1; count of bases not matched to a gene: 4. The CDR3 runs to 14 residues. Germline V gene data show CDR1 as SGHTA and CDR2 as FQGNSA. This CDR3 is CASSPWTGQETQYF. CDR3 DNA sequence: TGTGCCAGCAGCCCCTGGACAGGCCAAGAGACCCAGTACTTC. The full variable domain, with the rest looked up from reference TRBV7-2 and TRBJ2-5, is GAGVSQSPSNKVTEKGKDVELRCDPISGHTALYWYRQSLGQGLEFLIYFQGNSAPDKSGLPSDRFSAERTGGSVSTLTIQRTQQEDSAVYLCASSPWTGQETQYFGPGTRLLVL.

About this clonotype itself: A junction end diverges from the germline sequence, so it may reflect a read error. V is TRBV4-1 and J is TRBJ2-7; no definite D call. CDR1 and CDR2 from the germline V gene are MGHRA and YSYEKL. The CDR3 length is 13 residues. The DNA for the CDR3 is TGCGCCCGCAGCCCAGCCGGCCCTTACGCGCAGTACTTC. Protein product: CARSPAGPYAQYF.

Worth noting for this clonotype: Since a much larger clone is just one base distant, this may be a read error. No conserved phenylalanine or tryptophan is present at the end of the CDR3, so a read error is the likely explanation. The genes are TRBV30 and TRBJ2-7; D gene ambiguous. Germline V gene sequence: CDR1 GTSNPN, CDR2 SVGIG (reference sequence). This CDR3 has 12 amino acids. V was pared by 8 bases and J by 0 bases, with 11 bases between. The CDR3 is CAGSGYSYEQYL. The CDR3 bases are TGTGCCGGTTCTGGTTACTCCTACGAGCAGTACCTC.

This clonotype was seen just once. This clone may be a read error of a much larger clone one base away. V usage is TRBV6-1 and J usage is TRBJ2-7; weak D call: TRBD2 (5 bases). This CDR3 is 13 amino acids long. Germline V gene lookup returns CDR1 MNHNS and CDR2 SASEGT. V lost 7 bases and J lost 4, with 14 bases in between. CDR3 loop: CASNFGSVYEQYF. DNA of the CDR3: TGTGCCAGCAATTTTGGGAGCGTATACGAGCAGTACTTC.

This clonotype was observed many times. The chain links TRBV11-2 to TRBJ1-4; D remains unclear. Between the trimmed V and J ends, which lost 8 bases and 2 bases, there was a span of 9 bases. This CDR3 comprises 13 residues. In germline, CDR1 is SGHAT, CDR2 FQNNGV. The DNA for the CDR3 is TGTGCCAGCGGTGGTTTGACTAATGAAAAACTGTTTTTT. Translating it yields CASGGLTNEKLFF.

In this sample, this clonotype turned up a few times. The junction differs from germline at one of its ends, possibly a read error. The rearrangement uses TRBV6-6 and TRBJ2-3; 16 positions match TRBD2. The germline V gene has CDR1 MNHNY and CDR2 SVGAGI (reference sequence). This CDR3 contains 18 residues. In DNA, the CDR3 is TGTGCCAGCAGTCTCACCGGGACTAGCGGGGGGGTGTCAGATACGCGGTATTTT. Protein: CASSLTGTSGGVSDTRYF.

This clonotype appeared a few times. V is TRBV27 and J is TRBJ2-1; no firm D call. The CDR3 extends over 14 amino acids. CDR1 and CDR2 (germline): MNHEY, SMNVEV (reference sequence). Trimming pared 7 bases from V and 0 bases from J, leaving 10 bases between. CDR3 amino acids: CASTPIGSYNEQFF. CDR3 sequence (DNA): TGTGCCAGCACCCCCATCGGCTCCTACAATGAGCAGTTCTTC.

This clonotype was observed many times. The V call is TRBV7-9, the J call TRBJ2-3; no clear D. There are 19 residues in the CDR3. Germline V lookup: CDR1 SEHNR, CDR2 FQNEAQ (reference sequence). Trimming left V 5 bases short and J 0 bases short, with 24 bases between. CDR3 coding DNA: TGTGCCAGCAGCCCCCGATATGTTGATGTGGGAACTAGCACAGATACGCAGTATTTT. Protein product: CASSPRYVDVGTSTDTQYF.

V is TRBV20-1 and J is TRBJ2-3; D gene uncertain. CDR1 is DFQATT, CDR2 SNEGSKA, per germline (reference sequence). V was pared by 2 bases and J by 1 base, with 22 bases between. The CDR3 loop spans 18 amino acids. CDR3 in DNA: TGCAGTGCTAGATTTCCAGACACCCTCCACTCGCGCACAGATACGCAGTATTTT. The encoded protein is CSARFPDTLHSRTDTQYF.

The chain employs TRBV12-3 or TRBV12-4 and TRBJ2-7; 10 nucleotides line up with TRBD2. The CDR3 has 14 residues. V dropped 6 bases and J dropped 2; count of bases not matched to a gene: 4. CDR3 in amino acids: CASSTSGVTYEQYF. In nucleotides, the CDR3 is TGTGCCAGCAGCACTAGCGGGGTAACCTACGAGCAGTACTTC.

The sample holds many counts of this clonotype. This chain joins TRBV4-1 and TRBJ2-7; D is perhaps TRBD2 (6 bases). The CDR3 consists of 16 residues. The germline gives CDR1 MGHRA, CDR2 YSYEKL. V was clipped by 4 bases and J by 0 bases, with 16 bases between them. The CDR3 DNA reads TGCGCCAGCAGCCTACGGAGGGGCCCAAGCTCCTACGAGCAGTACTTC. This gives the protein CASSLRRGPSSYEQYF.

Only a few counts were recorded for this clonotype. Since a much larger clone is just one base distant, this may be a read error. This chain connects TRBV20-1 to TRBJ2-7; D not resolved. The germline V gene encodes CDR1 DFQATT and CDR2 SNEGSKA (reference sequence). The V and J ends lost 0 bases and 2 bases respectively, with 11 bases between them. There are 14 residues in the CDR3. In nucleotides, the CDR3 is TGCAGTGCTAGAGAGCACTCCCCCGCCTACGAGCAGTACTTC. It is translated as CSAREHSPAYEQYF.

This clonotype was found many times. The CDR3 region has the DNA TGTGCCAGCAGTCACCACGGGACACTACCCTTGGAGCAGTTCTTC. This sequence encodes CASSHHGTLPLEQFF. The rearrangement links TRBV6-2 or TRBV6-3 to TRBJ2-1; D may be TRBD1 (6 bases). The germline V and J ends were trimmed by 5 bases and 10 bases, with 21 bases remaining between them. From germline, CDR1 is MNHEY and CDR2 SVGEGT. This CDR3 is 15 amino acids long.

This clonotype was picked up many times. This chain joins TRBV20-1 and TRBJ2-3; the D is unclear. V was pared by 0 bases and J by 1 base, with 14 bases between. The CDR3 consists of 16 residues. Germline-derived CDR1 and CDR2 are DFQATT and SNEGSKA (reference sequence). The CDR3 DNA follows: TGCAGTGCTAGAGATGGGGATGTTCTTCGCACAGATACGCAGTATTTT. Translating gives CSARDGDVLRTDTQYF.

In regard to this clonotype: No DNA is shown, since the ends of the CDR3 on it are uncertain; the CDR3 is the one TCRdb lists. This chain links TRBV5-6 with TRBJ2-2. The CDR3 spans 14 amino acids, including both terminal residues. Germline values: CDR1 SGHDT, CDR2 YYEEEE. CDR3 sequence reads: CASSFGSGTGELFF.

On this clonotype: This sequence may be a read error, since a much larger clone differs from it by one base. The genes are TRBV5-6 and TRBJ2-7; maybe TRBD2 (5 bases). CDR3 length equals 14 residues. Per the germline V gene, CDR1 is SGHDT and CDR2 is YYEEEE. The CDR3 sequence is CASSSAGNSYDQYF. The DNA for the CDR3 is TGTGCCAGCAGCTCCGCCGGGAACTCCTACGATCAGTACTTC.

This clonotype was recorded at least ten times. J is TRBJ1-1 and V is TRBV19; D call uncertain. The germline V gene encodes CDR1 LNHDA and CDR2 SQIVND (reference sequence). This CDR3 spans 13 amino acids. V lost 5 bases and J lost 3, with 10 bases in between. Here the CDR3 reads CASSRSIYTEAFF. CDR3 bases: TGTGCCAGTAGTCGCAGCATATACACTGAAGCTTTCTTT.

This clonotype was recorded many times. The chain recombines TRBV9 with TRBJ1-2; the D gene is possibly TRBD1 (5 bases). In germline, CDR1 is SGDLS, CDR2 YYNGEE. The CDR3 has 18 residues. V dropped 3 bases and J dropped 10 bases, with 31 bases sitting between them. The CDR3: CASSALSPTFEGIYDYTF. The CDR3 DNA follows: TGTGCCAGCAGCGCTCTCAGCCCCACCTTTGAGGGGATATACGACTACACCTTC.

This rearrangement joins TRBV5-1 to TRBJ2-7, with 10 bases lining up with TRBD1. V lost 5 bases and J lost 5; bases outside the gene matches: 13. The CDR3 has 16 residues. Germline V gene lookup returns CDR1 SGHRS and CDR2 YFSETQ. CDR3 DNA sequence: TGCGCCAGCAGAAGTTCCCCGGGACAGGGGTTCCACGAGCAGTACTTC. Translation gives CASRSSPGQGFHEQYF.

This clonotype was seen many times. The V call is TRBV4-3, the J call TRBJ2-2; D ambiguous. Germline V gene data show CDR1 as LGHNA and CDR2 as YSLEER. The CDR3 consists of 16 residues. The germline V and J ends were trimmed by 1 base and 2 bases, with 11 bases remaining between them. This CDR3 reads CASSQGRTVNTGELFF. CDR3 sequence (DNA): TGCGCCAGCAGCCAAGGGCGCACGGTCAACACCGGGGAGCTGTTTTTT.

This clonotype occurred many times. V usage is TRBV6-5 and J usage is TRBJ2-3; no reliable D call. Between the trimmed V and J ends, which lost 2 bases and 1 base, there was a span of 10 bases. This CDR3 has 15 amino acids. The V gene's germline CDR1 is MNHEY and CDR2 SVGAGI. The CDR3 reads CASSYERRGTDTQYF. The CDR3 DNA reads TGTGCCAGCAGTTACGAGCGACGGGGCACAGATACGCAGTATTTT.

This clonotype appeared many times. The rearrangement joins TRBV19 to TRBJ1-5, with TRBD1 as a possible D gene (5 bases). Trimming cost V 9 bases and J 4 bases, with 13 bases left between them. CDR1 is LNHDA, CDR2 SQIVND, per germline (reference sequence). The CDR3 spans 13 residues. The CDR3 protein is CASQTEVNQPQHF. In DNA, the CDR3 is TGTGCCAGCCAGACAGAGGTTAATCAGCCCCAGCATTTT.

This clonotype was counted a few times. Given a much more abundant clone one base away, this may be a read error. The chain employs TRBV4-3 and TRBJ2-1; the match to TRBD2 covers 7 bases. The V gene's germline CDR1 is LGHNA and CDR2 YSLEER. The CDR3 spans 17 residues. CDR3 sequence: CACSSLEGGSRDNEQFF. The CDR3 nucleotides read TGCGCCTGCAGCTCCCTCGAAGGCGGGAGCAGGGACAATGAGCAGTTCTTC.

At least ten counts were recorded for this clonotype. The chain links TRBV5-6 to TRBJ2-1; weak D call: TRBD2 (6 bases). CDR1 and CDR2 (germline): SGHDT, YYEEEE. Trimming stripped 0 bases from V and 9 bases from J, with 13 bases between. This CDR3 is 14 amino acids long. The CDR3 sequence: CASSLVGGDGEQFF. The CDR3 nucleotides read TGTGCCAGCAGCTTGGTGGGGGGTGACGGTGAGCAGTTCTTC.